This TCR beta chain emerged from a study of T and B cells in COVID-19 patients. On the study more broadly: The recovered patients had mostly mild to moderate COVID-19 with outpatient management.

TRB rearrangements were amplified by multiplex PCR with BIOMED2 TRB-A/B primers. Each CDR3 protein gets one entry after TCRdb re-called the multiplex PCR reads with MiXCR. The repertoire holds 20,000 to 30,000 distinct CDR3 sequences, with approximately 30% as singletons. Blood genomic DNA input for TRB amplification was roughly 220-500 ng. In its sample, this clonotype ranks as medium-sized. This clonotype was sampled from a human donor who had recovered from COVID-19. The sequencing input was blood.

The CDR3 region has the DNA TGCAGCGCCATACCGGACAGGGGGACCTACGAGCAGTACTTC. Its protein product is CSAIPDRGTYEQYF. V usage is TRBV29-1 and J usage is TRBJ2-7, with 10 bases fitting TRBD1. In germline, CDR1 is SQVTM, CDR2 ANQGSEA. The CDR3 sequence is 14 residues long. The ends lost 7 bases at V and 2 bases at J; junction bases unmatched: 8.